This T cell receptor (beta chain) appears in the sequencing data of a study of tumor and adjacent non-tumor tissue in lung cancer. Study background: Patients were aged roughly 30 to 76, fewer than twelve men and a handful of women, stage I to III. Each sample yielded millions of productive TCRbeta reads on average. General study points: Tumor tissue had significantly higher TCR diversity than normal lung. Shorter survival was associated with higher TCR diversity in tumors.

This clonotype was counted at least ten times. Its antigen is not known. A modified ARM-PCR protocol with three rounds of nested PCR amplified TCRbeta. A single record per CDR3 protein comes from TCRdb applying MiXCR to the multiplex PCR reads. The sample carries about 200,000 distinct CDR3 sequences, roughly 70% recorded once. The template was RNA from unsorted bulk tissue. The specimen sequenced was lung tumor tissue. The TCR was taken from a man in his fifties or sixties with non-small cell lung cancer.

In DNA form, the CDR3 reads TGTGCCAGCAGTCAGCAGGGAGTCTATGGCTACACCTTC. It codes for CASSQQGVYGYTF. The chain couples TRBV5-5 to TRBJ1-2; tentative D call: TRBD1 (5 bases). This CDR3 is 13 amino acids long. Trimming pared 5 bases from V and 4 bases from J, leaving 12 bases between. Germline loops: CDR1 SGHKS, CDR2 YYEKEE (reference sequence).